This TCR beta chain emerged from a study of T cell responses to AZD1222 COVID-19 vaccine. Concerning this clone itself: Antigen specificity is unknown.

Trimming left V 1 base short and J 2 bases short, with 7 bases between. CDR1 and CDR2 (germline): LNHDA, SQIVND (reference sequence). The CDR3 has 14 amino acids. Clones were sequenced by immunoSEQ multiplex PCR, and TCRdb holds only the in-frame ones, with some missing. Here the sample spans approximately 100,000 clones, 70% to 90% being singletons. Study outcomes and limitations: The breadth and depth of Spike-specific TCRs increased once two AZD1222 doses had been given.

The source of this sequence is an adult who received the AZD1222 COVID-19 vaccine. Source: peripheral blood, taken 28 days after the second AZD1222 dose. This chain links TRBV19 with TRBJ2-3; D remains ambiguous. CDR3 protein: CASSIAAITDTQYF. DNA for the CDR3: TGTGCCAGTAGTATAGCAGCAATCACAGATACGCAGTATTTT.